This T cell receptor (beta chain) was recovered during a study of T cell changes during pregnancy in multiple sclerosis. Germline V gene sequence: CDR1 KGHSH, CDR2 LQKENI. There are 17 residues in the CDR3. Trimming took 3 bases from V and 2 from J, leaving 18 bases between them. Profiled with immunoSEQ multiplex PCR; TCRdb holds only in-frame clones, not every one. The sample records tens of thousands of clones, just over 90% being singletons. This specimen consisted of peripheral blood, obtained in the second trimester of pregnancy. V is TRBV18 and J is TRBJ2-3; D gene ambiguous. The sequence was obtained from a female donor in good health, enrolled as a control in a pregnancy study. The CDR3 sequence is CASSPTQGARNTDTQYF. CDR3 DNA sequence: TGTGCCAGCTCACCTACGCAAGGAGCGAGAAACACAGATACGCAGTATTTT. Looking up the rest from reference TRBV18 and TRBJ2-3 gives the full variable domain: NAGVMQNPRHLVRRRGQEARLRCSPMKGHSHVYWYRQLPEEGLKFMVYLQKENIIDESGMPKERFSAEFPKEGPSILRIQQVVRGDSAAYFCASSPTQGARNTDTQYFGPGTRLTVL.